These 21 T cell receptor beta chains came from one sample sequenced in a study of spatial heterogeneity in lung cancer. Via MiXCR, TCRdb re-called the 5' RACE reads, giving one row per CDR3 protein. The sample consists of around 9,800 distinct CDR3 sequences, around 8% of them appearing once. Study results and limitations: Higher tumor mutation counts went along with higher counts of expanded intratumoral alpha and beta TCRs.

No antigen has been assigned to these receptors. Time point indicated: sample taken at primary tumor resection. The sample was lung tumor tissue, taken at surgery. These TCRs come from a female donor with early-stage non-small cell lung cancer.

This clonotype was counted at least ten times. This beta chain is an unintended read in a library built for alpha chains; its size means little. This chain joins TRBV28 and TRBJ1-1; D gene unclear. The CDR3 has 14 residues. CDR1 and CDR2 from the germline V gene are MDHEN and SYDVKM. The V and J ends lost 2 bases and 0 bases respectively, with 7 bases between them. DNA for the CDR3: TGTGCCAGCAGTTTAAGGGTAATGAACACTGAAGCTTTCTTT. Its translation: CASSLRVMNTEAFF.

Many counts were recorded for this clonotype. A library prepared for alpha chains yielded this beta chain as an off-target read; its size is of little meaning. The chain recombines TRBV5-4 with TRBJ2-1; D may be TRBD2 (5 bases). CDR3 size: 14 residues. V lost 7 bases to trimming and J lost 2 bases, with 13 bases between them. CDR1 and CDR2 from the germline V gene are SGHNT and YYREEE (reference sequence). The CDR3 sequence is CASRVAGTYNEQFF. The CDR3 coding sequence is TGTGCCAGCCGGGTTGCGGGCACCTACAATGAGCAGTTCTTC.

This clonotype has a count of ten or more. The library was designed around alpha chains, so this beta chain is a stray read whose abundance carries little weight. J is TRBJ1-6 and V is TRBV27; D is unresolved. V was shortened by 6 bases and J by 11 bases, with 20 bases between the two germline ends. The CDR3 loop spans 15 amino acids. The germline gives CDR1 MNHEY, CDR2 SMNVEV (reference sequence). CDR3 bases: TGTGCCAGCAGGCCTCAAAGGGCCCAGGCGGCACCCCTCCACTTT. As protein: CASRPQRAQAAPLHF.

This clonotype was seen at least ten times. This beta chain slipped into a library made for alpha chains as a stray read, so its size is not meaningful. The chain combines TRBV13 with TRBJ1-1; TRBD1 agrees at 10 bases. CDR1 is PRHDT, CDR2 FYEKMQ, per germline (reference sequence). This CDR3 region has 15 residues. The J segment lost 11 bases and the V segment lost 5 bases, leaving 14 bases of the junction unmatched. The CDR3 sequence is CASSGTGEVRVEAFF. The DNA for the CDR3 is TGTGCCAGCAGCGGGACAGGGGAAGTTAGGGTGGAGGCTTTCTTT.

A few counts support this clonotype. This beta chain is an off-target read within a library intended for alpha chains, so its frequency means little. The genes are TRBV20-1 and TRBJ2-1; 11 bases match TRBD2. The CDR3 runs to 16 residues. Losses at the gene ends were 3 bases for V and 7 bases for J; bases not matched to a gene: 11. The germline CDR1 and CDR2 sequences are DFQATT and SNEGSKA (reference sequence). The CDR3, as DNA: TGCAGTGCTAGGACTAGCGGGGCGGCTGGGAGAAATGAGCAGTTCTTC. This translates into CSARTSGAAGRNEQFF.

Ten or more counts support this clonotype. This beta chain turned up in a library designed for alpha chains; as an off-target read, its abundance says little. The chain employs TRBV4-1 and TRBJ1-5, with 12 bases aligning to TRBD1. J was trimmed by 5 bases and V by 0 bases; bases with no gene match: 8. This CDR3 contains 18 residues. Germline CDR1 MGHRA, CDR2 YSYEKL. In DNA form, the CDR3 reads TGCGCCAGCAGCCAAGAGGGGGGACAGGGGGCATTGGATCAGCCCCAGCATTTT. Amino acids: CASSQEGGQGALDQPQHF.

The table lists this clonotype with many counts. The size of this beta chain means little, since it is a stray read in a library made for alpha chains. This chain links TRBV7-3 with TRBJ2-1; a weak D match, TRBD1 (6 bases). V was pared by 5 bases and J by 0 bases, with 8 bases between. The CDR3 contains 14 residues. Germline V gene data show CDR1 as SGHTA and CDR2 as FQGTGA. The CDR3 protein is CASSGGGSYNEQFF. CDR3 nucleotides: TGTGCCAGCAGCGGGGGCGGCTCCTACAATGAGCAGTTCTTC.

This clonotype is medium-sized (0.01 to 0.1%) in the sample. This beta chain was picked up by a library intended for alpha chains and is off target, so its count carries little meaning. This sequence joins TRBV19 and TRBJ1-1; 8 nucleotides match TRBD1. V was clipped by 7 bases and J by 1 base; unmatched bases: 11. CDR1 is LNHDA, CDR2 SQIVND, per germline (reference sequence). The CDR3 has 16 amino acids. The chain's CDR3 is CASTPGGWRANTEAFF. The CDR3 region has the DNA TGTGCCAGTACCCCAGGGGGCTGGAGGGCGAACACTGAAGCTTTCTTT.

This clonotype was observed many times. A read error may account for a junction end that differs from germline. Because the library targeted alpha chains, this beta chain is an off-target read whose size means little. This chain links TRBV7-2 with TRBJ1-3, with D unresolved. Germline assignment: CDR1 SGHTA and CDR2 FQGNSA. There are 15 residues in the CDR3. The CDR3 bases are TGTGCCAGCACCTTAGACACGAACTCTGGAAACACCATATATTTT. It is translated as CASTLDTNSGNTIYF.

The sample holds many counts of this clonotype. This beta chain represents an off-target read in a library built for alpha chains; its size is of limited meaning. The chain recombines TRBV28 with TRBJ2-1; 10 nucleotides agree with TRBD1. The CDR3 runs 16 residues. In germline, CDR1 is MDHEN, CDR2 SYDVKM. V shed 4 bases and J 8 bases; nucleotides not matched to a gene: 11. The CDR3 sequence: CASSSSGTGAVHEQFF. Written as DNA, the CDR3 is TGTGCCAGCAGTTCCTCCGGGACAGGGGCGGTCCATGAGCAGTTCTTC.

On this clonotype: Little can be read into the size of this beta chain, an off-target read in a library designed for alpha chains. The chain combines TRBV5-1 with TRBJ2-7, with 8 bases fitting TRBD1. The CDR3 has 13 amino acids. The germline V gene encodes CDR1 SGHRS and CDR2 YFSETQ. Losses at the gene ends were 2 bases for V and 6 bases for J; bases not matched to a gene: 4. CDR3 region: CASSFRQGREQYF. CDR3 coding DNA: TGCGCCAGCAGCTTTCGACAGGGGCGCGAGCAGTACTTC.

This clonotype was seen a handful of times. The library was prepared for alpha chains; this beta chain is a stray read, so its frequency means little. The rearrangement joins TRBV6-5 to TRBJ1-6; the match to TRBD1 covers 9 bases. CDR3 length: 15 amino acids. The V segment lost 8 bases and the J segment 8 bases; nucleotides outside the gene matches: 10. Germline CDR1 MNHEY, CDR2 SVGAGI. CDR3 in amino acids: CASPSTGTGYSPLHF. In DNA, the CDR3 is TGTGCCAGCCCGAGCACCGGGACAGGGTATTCACCCCTCCACTTT.

Many counts were recorded for this clonotype. For a library built for alpha chains, this beta chain is a stray read; little rests on its size. This chain connects TRBV29-1 to TRBJ2-3; TRBD2 might be the D (6 bases). The CDR3 sequence is 14 residues long. Trimming cost V 1 base and J 4 bases, with 12 bases left between them. Germline CDR1 SQVTM, CDR2 ANQGSEA. The CDR3 DNA reads TGCAGCGTTGAAGGTGGAGGGAATGCAGATACGCAGTATTTT. It specifies CSVEGGGNADTQYF.

This clonotype was counted at least ten times. Being off target in a library aimed at alpha chains, this beta chain has a size of little meaning. This chain links TRBV6-2 or TRBV6-3 with TRBJ2-5, with no clear D. V was trimmed by 5 bases and J by 4 bases, leaving 8 bases between them. Germline V lookup: CDR1 MNHEY, CDR2 SVGEGT. This CDR3 has 12 residues. This chain's CDR3 is CASSPSTETQYF. CDR3 nucleotide sequence: TGTGCCAGCAGTCCCTCCACAGAGACCCAGTACTTC.

Remarks on this clonotype: Since the library was made to target alpha chains, this beta chain is a stray read and its abundance is not meaningful. The rearrangement links TRBV29-1 to TRBJ1-2; D may be TRBD1 (6 bases). V lost 7 bases, J lost 2 bases, and 11 bases lay in between. Germline V gives CDR1 SQVTM, CDR2 ANQGSEA. The CDR3 extends over 12 amino acids. The CDR3 DNA sequence: TGCAGCGCAGGGGTGTTGAACTATGGCTACACCTTC. Translated, it gives CSAGVLNYGYTF.

This clonotype was seen a handful of times. This beta chain appears as a stray read in a library generated for alpha chains; its size is not informative. The rearrangement joins TRBV7-2 to TRBJ1-2; perhaps TRBD1 as D (6 bases). The CDR3 runs 15 residues. From germline, CDR1 is SGHTA and CDR2 FQGNSA. Trimming took off 4 bases at V and 6 bases at J, with 18 bases between the two ends. CDR3 amino acids: CASSSSLGARDGYTF. Here the CDR3 DNA reads TGTGCCAGCAGCTCCTCTCTGGGGGCGCGGGATGGCTACACCTTC.

This clonotype was recorded at least ten times. This beta chain turned up in a library designed for alpha chains; as an off-target read, its abundance says little. This chain joins TRBV4-3 and TRBJ2-2; TRBD1 matches 7 bases. The length of the CDR3 is 15 residues. Germline CDR1 and CDR2: LGHNA and YSLEER. V lost 0 bases to trimming and J lost 7 bases; unmatched junction nucleotides: 5. The CDR3 coding sequence is TGCGCCAGCAGCCAAGACAGGGGGTTTAGCGGGGAGCTGTTTTTT. Translation gives CASSQDRGFSGELFF.

This clonotype is medium-sized by share. Since the library was made to target alpha chains, this beta chain is a stray read and its abundance is not meaningful. This chain uses TRBV6-6 with TRBJ1-2; 10 nucleotides align to TRBD1. V shed 6 bases and J 2 bases; nucleotides not matched to a gene: 12. Germline CDR1 reads MNHNY; CDR2 reads SVGAGI (reference sequence). The length of the CDR3 is 17 residues. In DNA form, the CDR3 reads TGTGCCAGCAGGGGACCCGTGACAGGGGGCGGGAACTATGGCTACACCTTC. Translated: CASRGPVTGGGNYGYTF.

In this sample, this clonotype turned up many times. This beta chain represents an off-target read in a library built for alpha chains; its size is of limited meaning. The chain couples TRBV5-1 to TRBJ2-3; 8 nucleotides agree with TRBD1. In germline, CDR1 is SGHRS, CDR2 YFSETQ. The CDR3 loop spans 14 amino acids. V was pared by 4 bases and J by 2 bases, with 3 bases of the junction left unmatched. The CDR3 region has the DNA TGCGCCAGCAGCCGGGACAGGAACACAGATACGCAGTATTTT. It codes for CASSRDRNTDTQYF.

Note on this clonotype: For a library built for alpha chains, this beta chain is a stray read; little rests on its size. The rearrangement uses TRBV12-3 or TRBV12-4 and TRBJ2-5; either TRBD1 or TRBD2 may fit D (9 bases each). Trimming stripped 7 bases from V and 10 bases from J, with 22 bases between. The CDR3 extends over 14 amino acids. CDR3 protein: CASTRGTGREGQYF. For the CDR3, the DNA is TGTGCCAGCACCCGGGGGACAGGGCGGGAGGGCCAGTACTTC.

This clonotype was counted at least ten times. This beta chain is off target for a library built for alpha chains, so its abundance means little. The V call is TRBV18, the J call TRBJ1-1; D may be TRBD1 (5 bases). The CDR3 covers 14 residues. V lost 6 bases, J lost 1 base, and 12 bases lay in between. Germline V gene sequence: CDR1 KGHSH, CDR2 LQKENI. CDR3 loop: CASSFSGQNTEAFF. Written as DNA, the CDR3 is TGTGCCAGCTCCTTCTCCGGACAGAACACTGAAGCTTTCTTT.